Listed below are T cell receptor beta chains from one sample, sequenced in a study of cytomegalovirus exposure and HLA in healthy donors. The data were produced by immunoSEQ multiplex PCR, yet TCRdb's version contains in-frame clones alone and is incomplete. The data show some 150,000 clones, with 80% seen just once and roughly 4.4% held by the top ten. Sequenced sample: PBMCs. All receptors derive from a man younger than 40 in good health and CMV-seronegative. Each CDR3 is given with its conserved first and last residue. The D gene is left open where the match is weak. Expanded clones are given a class, and other clones once, few, many or no size at all.

.,TRBJ1-6,TRBV30,.,CAWSVNSQNSPLHF,TGTGCCTGGAGTGTAAACAGTCAAAATTCACCCCTCCACTTT
once,TRBJ1-2,TRBV28,.,CASRSSGGGYGYTF,TGTGCCAGCAGGTCCTCAGGCGGGGGGTATGGCTACACCTTC
.,TRBJ2-5,TRBV29-1,.,CSVRQGGEETQYF,TGCAGCGTCAGACAGGGCGGGGAAGAGACCCAGTACTTC
.,TRBJ2-3,TRBV7-7,.,CASSLVDGADTQYF,TGTGCCAGCAGCTTAGTTGATGGAGCAGATACGCAGTATTTT
.,TRBJ2-7,TRBV29-1,TRBD1,CSVEGAGQGYEQYF,TGCAGCGTTGAAGGGGCGGGACAGGGCTACGAGCAGTACTTC
few,TRBJ2-5,TRBV25-1,TRBD2,CASSASTSGYQETQYF,TGTGCCAGCAGTGCGTCGACTAGCGGCTACCAAGAGACCCAGTACTTC
.,TRBJ1-2,TRBV5-8,.,CASSRGPGDYGYTF,TGTGCCAGCAGCCGCGGGCCGGGGGACTATGGCTACACCTTC
.,TRBJ2-7,TRBV11-2,.,CASSLGLALSYEQYF,TGTGCCAGCAGCTTAGGTCTAGCGCTTTCCTACGAGCAGTACTTC
few,TRBJ1-2,TRBV30,.,CAWTEGDDGYGYTF,TGTGCCTGGACTGAGGGCGACGATGGCTATGGCTACACCTTC
.,TRBJ1-1,TRBV29-1,TRBD1,CSVGDRGTEAFF,TGCAGCGTTGGGGACAGGGGCACTGAAGCTTTCTTT
.,TRBJ1-2,TRBV30,.,CAWETGFTYGYTF,TGTGCCTGGGAAACAGGGTTTACCTATGGCTACACCTTC
once,TRBJ1-1,TRBV19,.,CASSPWATVGTEAFF,TGTGCCAGTAGTCCTTGGGCAACGGTGGGCACTGAAGCTTTCTTT
few,TRBJ2-1,TRBV7-9,.,CSSIMGRFGDEQFF,TGTTCCAGCATTATGGGGAGGTTTGGGGATGAGCAGTTCTTC
.,TRBJ1-2,TRBV27,.,CASSLRGNYGYTF,TGTGCCAGCAGTTTGAGGGGGAACTATGGCTACACCTTC
few,TRBJ2-1,TRBV27,.,CASSLGQMSSYNEQFF,TGTGCCAGCAGTTTAGGGCAGATGAGCTCCTACAATGAGCAGTTCTTC
few,TRBJ2-5,TRBV25-1,TRBD1,CASSDDRGLETQYF,TGTGCCAGCAGTGACGACAGGGGCCTGGAGACCCAGTACTTC
.,TRBJ2-7,TRBV7-2,.,CASSALNTGGIFEQYF,TGTGCCAGCAGCGCCTTAAATACAGGCGGTATTTTCGAGCAGTACTTC
.,TRBJ2-5,TRBV30,TRBD2,CAWSVRLAAQETQYF,TGTGCCTGGAGTGTCCGACTAGCGGCCCAAGAGACCCAGTACTTC
.,TRBJ2-2,TRBV19,TRBD2,CASSPPGGYTGELFF,TGTGCCAGTAGTCCCCCGGGGGGGTACACCGGGGAGCTGTTTTTT
.,TRBJ1-5,TRBV2,.,CASSQDSHRPQHF,TGTGCCAGCAGCCAAGACAGTCATCGGCCCCAGCATTTT
.,TRBJ2-7,TRBV11-2,TRBD1,CASSLDPDRGGWWDEQYF,TGTGCCAGCAGCTTAGACCCCGACAGGGGAGGTTGGTGGGACGAGCAGTACTTC
few,TRBJ1-1,TRBV30,.,CAWATGNTEAFF,TGTGCCTGGGCGACAGGGAACACTGAAGCTTTCTTT
.,TRBJ1-1,TRBV7-2,TRBD1,CASSLVLGTVNTEAFF,TGTGCCAGCAGCTTAGTGTTGGGGACAGTGAACACTGAAGCTTTCTTT
.,TRBJ1-1,TRBV29-1,.,CSPTGAQDTEAFF,TGCAGCCCGACAGGAGCCCAAGACACTGAAGCTTTCTTT
.,TRBJ2-1,TRBV5-1,TRBD2,CASSLEGTSGTNEQFF,TGCGCCAGCAGCTTGGAGGGGACTAGCGGGACCAATGAGCAGTTCTTC
.,TRBJ1-1,TRBV5-4,.,CASSPSPGLATEAFF,TGTGCCAGCAGCCCCTCCCCAGGGCTGGCCACTGAAGCTTTCTTT
.,TRBJ2-2,TRBV11-2,.,CASSSRRGIPSYTGELFF,TGTGCCAGCAGCTCTCGGAGGGGTATCCCCTCGTATACCGGGGAGCTGTTTTTT
.,TRBJ1-6,TRBV27,TRBD1,CATGQVSNSPLHF,TGTGCCACCGGACAGGTTTCGAATTCACCCCTCCACTTT
.,TRBJ1-2,TRBV6-6,.,CASSYSKLLAYGYTF,TGTGCCAGCAGTTACTCGAAGCTCCTAGCCTATGGCTACACCTTC
.,TRBJ2-3,TRBV15,.,CATSRLALDTDTQYF,TGTGCCACCAGCAGGTTAGCACTAGACACAGATACGCAGTATTTT
.,TRBJ2-2,TRBV30,.,CAWSPGLTTGELFF,TGTGCCTGGAGTCCCGGACTAACTACCGGGGAGCTGTTTTTT
.,TRBJ2-5,TRBV5-6,.,CASSWDSQETQYF,TGTGCCAGCAGCTGGGACTCCCAAGAGACCCAGTACTTC
.,TRBJ2-7,TRBV27,TRBD1,CASSLTRSGGEQYF,TGTGCCAGCAGTTTAACACGCTCAGGGGGCGAGCAGTACTTC
.,TRBJ2-2,TRBV9,.,CASNFGPAGTGELFF,TGTGCCAGCAACTTCGGGCCCGCGGGGACCGGGGAGCTGTTTTTT
.,TRBJ1-2,TRBV2,.,CASSEGAELSTYGYTF,TGTGCCAGCAGTGAGGGAGCGGAGCTGTCCACCTATGGCTACACCTTC
.,TRBJ1-1,TRBV7-3,.,CASSLWGGTEAFF,TGTGCCAGCAGCTTATGGGGCGGCACTGAAGCTTTCTTT